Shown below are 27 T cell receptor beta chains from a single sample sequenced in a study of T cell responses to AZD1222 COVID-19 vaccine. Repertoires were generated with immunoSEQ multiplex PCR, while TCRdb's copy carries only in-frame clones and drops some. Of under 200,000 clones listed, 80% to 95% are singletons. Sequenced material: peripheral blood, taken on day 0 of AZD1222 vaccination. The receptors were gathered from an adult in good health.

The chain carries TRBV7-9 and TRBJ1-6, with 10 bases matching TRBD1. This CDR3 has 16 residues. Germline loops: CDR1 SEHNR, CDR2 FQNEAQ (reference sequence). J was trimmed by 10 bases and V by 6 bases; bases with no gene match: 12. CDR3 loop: CASSPTGTGVGSPLHF. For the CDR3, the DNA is TGTGCCAGCAGTCCAACCGGGACAGGGGTGGGATCACCCCTCCACTTT.

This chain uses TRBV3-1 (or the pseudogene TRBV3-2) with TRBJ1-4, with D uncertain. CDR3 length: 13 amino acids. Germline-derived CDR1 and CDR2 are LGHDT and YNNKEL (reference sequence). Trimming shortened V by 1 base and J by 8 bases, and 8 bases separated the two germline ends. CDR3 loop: CASSQGRAEKLFF. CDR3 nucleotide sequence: TGTGCCAGCAGCCAAGGGAGGGCGGAAAAACTGTTTTTT.

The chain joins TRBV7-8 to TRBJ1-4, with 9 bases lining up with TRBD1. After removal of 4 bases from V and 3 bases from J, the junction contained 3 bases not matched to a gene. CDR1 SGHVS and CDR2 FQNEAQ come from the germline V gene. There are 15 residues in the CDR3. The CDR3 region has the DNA TGTGCCAGCAGCTCACAGGGGGCCGCTAATGAAAAACTGTTTTTT. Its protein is CASSSQGAANEKLFF.

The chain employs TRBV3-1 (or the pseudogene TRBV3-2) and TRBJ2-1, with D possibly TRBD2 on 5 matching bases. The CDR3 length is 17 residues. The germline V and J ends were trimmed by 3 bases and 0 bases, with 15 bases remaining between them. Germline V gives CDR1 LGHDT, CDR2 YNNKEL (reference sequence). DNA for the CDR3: TGTGCCAGCAGCCATTCGGGAAGCCGAAGCTCCTACAATGAGCAGTTCTTC. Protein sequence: CASSHSGSRSSYNEQFF.

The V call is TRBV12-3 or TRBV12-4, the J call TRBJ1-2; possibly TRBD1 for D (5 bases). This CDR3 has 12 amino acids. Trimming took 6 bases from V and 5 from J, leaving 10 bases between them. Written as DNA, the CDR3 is TGTGCCAGCAGCGGGACGGATTATGGCTACACCTTC. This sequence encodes CASSGTDYGYTF.

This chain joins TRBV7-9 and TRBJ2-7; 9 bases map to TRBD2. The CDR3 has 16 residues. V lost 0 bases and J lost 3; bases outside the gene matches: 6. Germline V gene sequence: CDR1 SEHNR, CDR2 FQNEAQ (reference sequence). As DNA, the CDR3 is TGTGCCAGCAGCTTAGCGGTAGCGGGGGCCGACTACGAGCAGTACTTC. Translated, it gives CASSLAVAGADYEQYF.

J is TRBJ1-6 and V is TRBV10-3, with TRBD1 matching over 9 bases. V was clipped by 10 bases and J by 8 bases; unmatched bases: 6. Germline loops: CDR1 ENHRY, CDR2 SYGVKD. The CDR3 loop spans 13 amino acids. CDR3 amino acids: CATGDRADSPLHF. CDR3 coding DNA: TGTGCCACGGGGGACAGGGCGGATTCACCCCTCCACTTT.

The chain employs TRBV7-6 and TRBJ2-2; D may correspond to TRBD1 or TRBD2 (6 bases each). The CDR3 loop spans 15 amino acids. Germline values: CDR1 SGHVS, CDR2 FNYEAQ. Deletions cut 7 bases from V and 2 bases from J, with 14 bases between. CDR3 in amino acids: CASNTGALNTGELFF. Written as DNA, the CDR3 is TGTGCCAGCAACACGGGGGCTCTAAACACCGGGGAGCTGTTTTTT.

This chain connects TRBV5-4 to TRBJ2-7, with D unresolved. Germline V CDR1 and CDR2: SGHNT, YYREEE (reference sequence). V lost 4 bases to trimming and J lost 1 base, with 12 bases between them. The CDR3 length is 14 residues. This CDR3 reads CASSLAPQSYEQYF. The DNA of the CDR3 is TGTGCCAGCAGCCTTGCCCCCCAATCCTACGAGCAGTACTTC.

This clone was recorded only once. As DNA, the CDR3 is TGTGCCAGCAGTTCGGGACAGGGGAGCTATGGCTACACCTTC. This encodes CASSSGQGSYGYTF. The genes are TRBV6-6 and TRBJ1-2; TRBD1 aligns across 10 bases. Germline CDR1 and CDR2: MNHNY and SVGAGI (reference sequence). The CDR3 contains 14 residues. The junction had 3 bases not matched to a gene; V was cut back by 4 bases and J by 4 bases.

The CDR3 nucleotides are TGCAGCGTTGAAGAGGGCGGGGGGCCTTACAATGAGCAGTTCTTC. Its protein is CSVEEGGGPYNEQFF. This sequence joins TRBV29-1 and TRBJ2-1; 8 nucleotides agree with TRBD2. CDR3 length equals 15 residues. In germline, CDR1 is SQVTM, CDR2 ANQGSEA. V gave up 0 bases and J gave up 4 bases; unmatched junction bases: 5.

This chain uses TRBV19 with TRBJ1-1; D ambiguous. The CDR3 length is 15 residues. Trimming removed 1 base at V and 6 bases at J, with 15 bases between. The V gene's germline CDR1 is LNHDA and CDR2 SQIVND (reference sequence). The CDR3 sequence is CASSIAGYVWAEAFF. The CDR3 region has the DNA TGTGCCAGTAGTATAGCCGGGTACGTTTGGGCTGAAGCTTTCTTT.

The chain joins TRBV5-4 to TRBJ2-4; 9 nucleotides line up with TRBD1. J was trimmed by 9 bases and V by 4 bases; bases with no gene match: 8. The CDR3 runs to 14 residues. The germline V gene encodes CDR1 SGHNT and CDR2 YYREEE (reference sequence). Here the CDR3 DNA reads TGTGCCAGCAGCGGGGGACAGGGAGGGAGCATTCAGTACTTC. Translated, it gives CASSGGQGGSIQYF.

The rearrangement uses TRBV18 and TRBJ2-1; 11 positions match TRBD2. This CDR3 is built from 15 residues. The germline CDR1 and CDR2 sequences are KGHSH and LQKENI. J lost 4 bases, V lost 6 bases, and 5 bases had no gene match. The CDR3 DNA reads TGTGCCAGCTCCAGCACTAGCGGGGGTTACAATGAGCAGTTCTTC. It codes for CASSSTSGGYNEQFF.

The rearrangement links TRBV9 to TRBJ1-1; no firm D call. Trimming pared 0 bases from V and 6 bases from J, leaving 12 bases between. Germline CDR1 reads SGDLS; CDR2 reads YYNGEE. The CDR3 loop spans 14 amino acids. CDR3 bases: TGTGCCAGCAGCGTAGTCCCGTTGAGCGCTGAAGCTTTCTTT. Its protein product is CASSVVPLSAEAFF.

The CDR3 sequence: CASSLGRRSGSYEQYF. In DNA, the CDR3 is TGCGCCAGCAGCTTAGGCAGGAGATCTGGTTCCTACGAGCAGTACTTC. The chain couples TRBV5-1 to TRBJ2-7; D call uncertain. CDR3 length equals 16 residues. V gave up 2 bases and J gave up 1 base, with 16 bases separating them. Germline values: CDR1 SGHRS, CDR2 YFSETQ. Complete variable domain (other parts from reference TRBV5-1 and TRBJ2-7): KAGVTQTPRYLIKTRGQQVTLSCSPISGHRSVSWYQQTPGQGLQFLFEYFSETQRNKGNFPGRFSGRQFSNSRSEMNVSTLELGDSALYLCASSLGRRSGSYEQYFGPGTRLTVT.

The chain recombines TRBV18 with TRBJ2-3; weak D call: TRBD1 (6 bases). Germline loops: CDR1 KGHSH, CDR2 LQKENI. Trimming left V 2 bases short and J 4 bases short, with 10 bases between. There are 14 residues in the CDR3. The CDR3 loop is CASSPTQGPDTQYF. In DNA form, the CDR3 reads TGTGCCAGCTCACCAACACAGGGCCCAGATACGCAGTATTTT.

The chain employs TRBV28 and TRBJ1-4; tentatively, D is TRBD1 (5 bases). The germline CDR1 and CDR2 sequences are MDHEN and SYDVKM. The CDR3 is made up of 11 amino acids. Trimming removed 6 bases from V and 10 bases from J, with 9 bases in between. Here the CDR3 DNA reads TGTGCCAGCAGCTCCGGGGGAAAACTGTTTTTT. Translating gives CASSSGGKLFF.

The CDR3 loop reads CASSAGTGDGELFF. DNA for the CDR3: TGTGCCAGCAGCGCCGGAACGGGGGACGGGGAGCTGTTTTTT. V and J are TRBV7-3 and TRBJ2-2; tentative D call: TRBD2 (6 bases). V was cut by 5 bases and J by 7 bases, with 14 bases left in between. This CDR3 spans 14 amino acids. Germline CDR1 reads SGHTA; CDR2 reads FQGTGA. Full variable domain (rest looked up from reference TRBV7-3 and TRBJ2-2): GAGVSQTPSNKVTEKGKYVELRCDPISGHTALYWYRQSLGQGPEFLIYFQGTGAADDSGLPNDRFFAVRPEGSVSTLKIQRTERGDSAVYLCASSAGTGDGELFFGEGSRLTVL.

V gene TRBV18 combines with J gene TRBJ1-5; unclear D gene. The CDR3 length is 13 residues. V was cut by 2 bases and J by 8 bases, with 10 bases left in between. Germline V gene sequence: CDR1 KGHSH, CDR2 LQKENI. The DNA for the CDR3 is TGTGCCAGCTCACCAGATCTTAACGAGCCCCAGCATTTT. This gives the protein CASSPDLNEPQHF.

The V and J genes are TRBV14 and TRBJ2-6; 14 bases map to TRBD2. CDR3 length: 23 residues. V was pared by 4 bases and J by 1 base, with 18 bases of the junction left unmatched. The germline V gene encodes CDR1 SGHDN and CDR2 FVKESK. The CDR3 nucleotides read TGTGCCAGCAGCCGCTACAAGGTTTACGGACTAGCGGGGGGACTTTCTGGGGCCAACGTCCTGACTTTC. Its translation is CASSRYKVYGLAGGLSGANVLTF.

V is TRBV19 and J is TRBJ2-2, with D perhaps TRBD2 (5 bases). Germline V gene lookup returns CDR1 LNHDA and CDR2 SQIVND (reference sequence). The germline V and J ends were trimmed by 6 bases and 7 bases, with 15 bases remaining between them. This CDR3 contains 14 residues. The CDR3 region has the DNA TGTGCCAGTAGCCTGGAGGTTAGGAGCGGGGAGCTGTTTTTT. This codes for CASSLEVRSGELFF.

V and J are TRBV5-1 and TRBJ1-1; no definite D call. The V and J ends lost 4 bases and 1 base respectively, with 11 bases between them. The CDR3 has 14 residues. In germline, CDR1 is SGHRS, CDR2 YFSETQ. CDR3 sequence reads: CASSPTGPNTEAFF. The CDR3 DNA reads TGCGCCAGCAGCCCCACCGGTCCGAACACTGAAGCTTTCTTT.

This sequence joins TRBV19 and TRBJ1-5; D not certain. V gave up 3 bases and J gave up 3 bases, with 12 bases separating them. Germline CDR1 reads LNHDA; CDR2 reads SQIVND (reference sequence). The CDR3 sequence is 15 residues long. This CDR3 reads CASSITAITNQPQHF. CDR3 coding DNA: TGTGCCAGTAGTATCACGGCCATTACCAATCAGCCCCAGCATTTT.

The CDR3 is CAWSPDDYGYTF. The CDR3 DNA reads TGTGCCTGGAGCCCAGATGACTATGGCTACACCTTC. The rearrangement joins TRBV30 to TRBJ1-2; D not certain. This CDR3 contains 12 residues. Germline V lookup: CDR1 GTSNPN, CDR2 SVGIG (reference sequence). The V and J ends lost 3 bases and 3 bases respectively, with 8 bases between them.

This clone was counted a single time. Here the CDR3 reads CASTDWTVSGEQYF. The CDR3 DNA reads TGTGCCAGCACCGATTGGACAGTCTCGGGGGAGCAGTACTTC. The chain employs TRBV5-8 and TRBJ2-7; D perhaps matches TRBD1 (6 bases). The V gene lost 6 bases and the J gene lost 7 bases, with 20 bases spanning the gap. The CDR3 contains 14 residues. Germline CDR1 SGHTS, CDR2 YDEGEE.

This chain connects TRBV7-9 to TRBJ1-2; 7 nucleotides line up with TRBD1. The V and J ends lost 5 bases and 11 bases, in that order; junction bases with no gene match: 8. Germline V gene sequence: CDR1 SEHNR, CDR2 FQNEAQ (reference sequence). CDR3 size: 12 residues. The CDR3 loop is CASSRGQRGYTF. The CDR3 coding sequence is TGTGCCAGCAGCCGGGGACAGAGAGGTTACACCTTC.